Described below is a single T cell receptor beta chain sequence and its context. The data belong to a study of control samples from healthy donors and cancer patients. The CDR3 spans 14 residues. CDR1 is KGHSH and CDR2 is LQKENI in the germline V gene. J lost 5 bases, V lost 2 bases, and 4 bases had no gene match. Profiled with immunoSEQ multiplex PCR; TCRdb holds only in-frame clones, not every one. The sample includes around 15,000 clones, about 87% of them seen just once. The rearrangement joins TRBV18 to TRBJ2-3; TRBD1 matches 7 bases. The sequencing sample was made of PBMCs. The source is an older woman with colorectal cancer. As DNA, the CDR3 is TGTGCCAGCTCACCAAGAACAGGGGTAGATACGCAGTATTTT. Amino acid sequence: CASSPRTGVDTQYF.